The present TCR beta chain was sequenced within a study of blood T cell repertoires in COVID-19. About the research overall: Sources were T cells, B-cell-depleted T cells, or PBMCs; the material itself was cDNA or gDNA.

Trimming removed 2 bases from V and 1 base from J; junction bases left unmatched: 4. The CDR3 has 15 residues. Germline loops: CDR1 MGHRA, CDR2 YSYEKL. In the authors' methods: Counts of nucleated cells, estimated from reference gene primer amplification, were obtained. This table comes from immunoSEQ multiplex PCR, and its TCRdb copy is limited to in-frame clones, with some not included. V and J calls and clone size follow that table, whereas D and trimming were derived from the DNA. The table has under 350,000 clones, more than 90% seen once; the top ten hold 2.6%. Residents of under 25 US areas, aged roughly 18 to 89 years, made up the participants. Participants were placed into cohorts based on the clinical history they reported.

The specimen sequenced was PBMCs or T cells enriched from blood (not recorded which). The sequence derives from a man aged 55 to 69 who had recovered from COVID-19. The chain combines TRBV4-1 with TRBJ1-1; 7 bases map to TRBD1. In DNA, the CDR3 is TGCGCCAGCAGCCAAATGACAGGGACGAACACTGAAGCTTTCTTT. This codes for CASSQMTGTNTEAFF.